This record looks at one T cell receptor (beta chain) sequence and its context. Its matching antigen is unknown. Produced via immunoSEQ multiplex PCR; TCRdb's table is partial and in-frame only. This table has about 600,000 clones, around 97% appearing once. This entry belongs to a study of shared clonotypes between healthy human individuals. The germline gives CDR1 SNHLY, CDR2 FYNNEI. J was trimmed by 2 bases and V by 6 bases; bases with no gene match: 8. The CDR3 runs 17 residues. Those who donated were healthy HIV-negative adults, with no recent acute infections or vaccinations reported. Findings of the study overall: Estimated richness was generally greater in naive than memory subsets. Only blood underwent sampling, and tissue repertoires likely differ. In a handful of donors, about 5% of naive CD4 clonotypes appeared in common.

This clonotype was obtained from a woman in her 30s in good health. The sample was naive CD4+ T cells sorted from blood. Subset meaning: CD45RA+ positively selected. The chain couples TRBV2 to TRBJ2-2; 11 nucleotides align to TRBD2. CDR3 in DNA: TGTGCCAGCAGGAGATCGACTAGCGGGATAAACACCGGGGAGCTGTTTTTT. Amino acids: CASRRSTSGINTGELFF.